This entry describes one T cell receptor beta chain. Its target is unknown. Libraries were prepared by immunoSEQ multiplex PCR; TCRdb keeps only in-frame clonotypes and omits some of them. The sample has 49,000 or so clones, roughly 82% seen once. After removal of 3 bases from V and 3 bases from J, the junction contained 4 bases not matched to a gene. This CDR3 has 17 amino acids. CDR1 and CDR2 from the germline V gene are LNHDA and SQIVND (reference sequence). The data were obtained in a study of OX40 agonist ivuxolimab in advanced cancers. Study-wide context: An anti-OX40 (CD134) antibody with agonistic activity, ivuxolimab, was administered to patients.

Study observations and caveats: Also present in some nonresponders was a low level of normalized T-cell clonal expansion.

The chain uses TRBV19 and TRBJ2-2; 13 bases agree with TRBD2. The sequence derives from an adult with an advanced solid tumor such as melanoma, head and neck, liver or kidney cancer. This sample comprised CD4+ or CD8+ T cells sorted from blood, obtained in a trial of the OX40 agonist ivuxolimab. The CDR3 loop is CASSIPGLAGDTGELFF. CDR3 in DNA: TGTGCCAGTAGTATCCCCGGACTAGCGGGGGACACCGGGGAGCTGTTTTTT.